The clone carrying this TCR beta chain was counted at least ten times. Ophthalmopathy patients showed a Clinical Activity Score of at least 3, NOSPECS grade of at least 4 and duration under 3 months. PBMCs were collected from a roughly 9.7 ml volume of fresh peripheral blood. The data stem from a study of T cells in Graves' hyperthyroidism and ophthalmopathy. This CDR3 contains 12 residues. CDR1 is ENHRY, CDR2 SYGVKD, per germline. The V end lost 5 bases, the J end lost 2 bases, and 7 bases lay between the germline ends. Using RNA transcripts as the source, TCR beta CDR3 regions were amplified. Researchers ran a first-round RT-PCR on the TCR CDR3 using the HTBI primer set. TCRdb redid the calling of the multiplex PCR reads with MiXCR, one entry per CDR3 protein. The repertoire has around 600,000 distinct CDR3 sequences, approximately 15% of them found once; the top ten carry approximately 6.4%.

The specimen was blood. The chain carries TRBV10-3 and TRBJ2-7; D may be TRBD1 (5 bases). The clonotype comes from a woman aged 18-29 years with Graves' ophthalmopathy. The CDR3 spells CAISRGAYEQYF. CDR3 nucleotide sequence: TGTGCCATCAGTAGGGGCGCCTACGAGCAGTACTTC.